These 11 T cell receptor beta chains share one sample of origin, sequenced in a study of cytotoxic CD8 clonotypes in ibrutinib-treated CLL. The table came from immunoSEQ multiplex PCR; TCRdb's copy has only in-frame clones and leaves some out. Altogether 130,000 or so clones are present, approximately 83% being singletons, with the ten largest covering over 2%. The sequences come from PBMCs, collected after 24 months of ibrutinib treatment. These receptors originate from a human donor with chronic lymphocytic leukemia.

The CDR3 DNA is TGTGCCAGCAGCTTAGTGGGACAGGGGGCCTACGAGCAGTACTTC. It specifies CASSLVGQGAYEQYF. The chain has TRBV7-9 and TRBJ2-7, with 11 bases that match TRBD1. CDR3 length equals 15 residues. From germline, CDR1 is SEHNR and CDR2 FQNEAQ (reference sequence). The J segment lost 2 bases and the V segment lost 1 base, leaving 1 base of the junction unmatched.

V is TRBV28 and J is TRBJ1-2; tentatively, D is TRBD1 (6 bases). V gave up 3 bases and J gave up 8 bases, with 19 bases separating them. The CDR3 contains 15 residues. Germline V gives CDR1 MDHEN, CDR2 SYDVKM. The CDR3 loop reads CASSFRGQGFGGYTF. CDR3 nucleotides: TGTGCCAGCAGTTTCAGGGGCCAGGGCTTTGGAGGCTACACCTTC.

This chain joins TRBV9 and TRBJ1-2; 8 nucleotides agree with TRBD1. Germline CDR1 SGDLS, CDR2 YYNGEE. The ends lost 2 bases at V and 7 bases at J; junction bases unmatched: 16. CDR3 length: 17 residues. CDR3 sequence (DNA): TGTGCCAGCAGCGTCTCAGGGGCAGGGGGCGCCTATTTTGGCTACACCTTC. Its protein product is CASSVSGAGGAYFGYTF.

CDR3 amino acids: CASRADTDTQYF. For the CDR3, the DNA is TGTGCCAGCAGAGCCGACACAGATACGCAGTATTTT. The rearrangement joins TRBV7-9 to TRBJ2-3; D unresolved. CDR1 SEHNR and CDR2 FQNEAQ come from the germline V gene (reference sequence). This CDR3 has 12 amino acids. The V end lost 6 bases, the J end lost 2 bases, and 6 bases lay between the germline ends.

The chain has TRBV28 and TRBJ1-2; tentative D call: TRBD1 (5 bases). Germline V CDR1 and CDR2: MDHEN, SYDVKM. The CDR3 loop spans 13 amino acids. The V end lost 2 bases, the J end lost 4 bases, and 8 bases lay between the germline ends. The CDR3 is CASSLGGTYGYTF. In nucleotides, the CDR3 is TGTGCCAGCAGTTTAGGGGGAACCTATGGCTACACCTTC.

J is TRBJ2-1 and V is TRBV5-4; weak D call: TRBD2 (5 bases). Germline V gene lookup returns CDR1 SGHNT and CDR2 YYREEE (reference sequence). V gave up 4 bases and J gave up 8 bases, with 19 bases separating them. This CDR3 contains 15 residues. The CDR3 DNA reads TGTGCCAGCAGCCTGGGCCCGGTCGGGGTCGATGAGCAGTTCTTC. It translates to CASSLGPVGVDEQFF.

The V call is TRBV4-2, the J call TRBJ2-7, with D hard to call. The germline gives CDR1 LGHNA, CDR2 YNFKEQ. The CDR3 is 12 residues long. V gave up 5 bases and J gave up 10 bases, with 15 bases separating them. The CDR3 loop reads CASSYRLGRQYF. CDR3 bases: TGTGCCAGCAGCTATAGGCTCGGGCGACAGTACTTC.

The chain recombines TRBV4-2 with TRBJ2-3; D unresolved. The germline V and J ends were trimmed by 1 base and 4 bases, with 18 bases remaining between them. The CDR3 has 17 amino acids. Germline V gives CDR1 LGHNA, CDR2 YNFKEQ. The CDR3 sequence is CASSQGFGLLRPDTQYF. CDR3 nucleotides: TGTGCCAGCAGCCAAGGCTTCGGCCTCCTCCGCCCAGATACGCAGTATTTT.

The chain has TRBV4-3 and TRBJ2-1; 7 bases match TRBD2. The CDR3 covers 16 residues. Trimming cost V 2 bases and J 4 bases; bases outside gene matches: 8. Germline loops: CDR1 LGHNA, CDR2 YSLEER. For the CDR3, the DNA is TGCGCCAGCAGCCAACAGCCTAGCGGTTATTACAATGAGCAGTTCTTC. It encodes CASSQQPSGYYNEQFF.

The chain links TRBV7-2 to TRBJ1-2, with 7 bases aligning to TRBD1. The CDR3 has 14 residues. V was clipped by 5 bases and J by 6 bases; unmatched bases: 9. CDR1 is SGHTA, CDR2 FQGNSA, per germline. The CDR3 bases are TGTGCCAGCAGCCTCGACAGGGCCCTGGATGGCTACACCTTC. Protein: CASSLDRALDGYTF.

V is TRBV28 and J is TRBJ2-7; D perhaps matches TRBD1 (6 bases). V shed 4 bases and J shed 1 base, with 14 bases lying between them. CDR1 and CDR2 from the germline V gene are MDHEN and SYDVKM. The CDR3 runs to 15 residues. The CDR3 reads CASSSTGATSYEQYF. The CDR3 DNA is TGTGCCAGCAGTTCGACAGGAGCTACTTCCTACGAGCAGTACTTC.